These T cell receptor beta chains were read from a single sample in a study of OX40 agonist ivuxolimab in advanced cancers. Assay: immunoSEQ multiplex PCR; the TCRdb copy retains only in-frame clones and omits some. The sample lists 79,000 or so clones, roughly 85% occurring once. The sequencing used CD4+ or CD8+ T cells sorted from blood, collected in a trial of the OX40 agonist ivuxolimab. The receptor set was obtained from an adult with an advanced solid tumor such as melanoma, head and neck, liver or kidney cancer. Both conserved end residues are part of each CDR3. Each record gives: V gene, D gene, J gene, CDR3 protein. A D gene is named only where the DNA matches it firmly.

v_gene: TRBV5-8
d_gene: .
j_gene: TRBJ1-5
CDR3aa: CASSWGLGSNQPQHF

v_gene: TRBV11-2
d_gene: .
j_gene: TRBJ2-5
CDR3aa: CASSLGQEGETQYF

v_gene: TRBV23-1
d_gene: TRBD1
j_gene: TRBJ1-6
CDR3aa: CARTPDRDNSPLHF

v_gene: TRBV4-3
d_gene: .
j_gene: TRBJ2-1
CDR3aa: CASSQDRDLGHFSYNEQFF

v_gene: TRBV10-1
d_gene: TRBD1
j_gene: TRBJ2-7
CDR3aa: CASSVRQGLDEQYF

v_gene: TRBV6-1
d_gene: .
j_gene: TRBJ1-5
CDR3aa: CASSETQGNQPQHF

v_gene: TRBV5-1
d_gene: TRBD1
j_gene: TRBJ2-3
CDR3aa: CASRGQGADTQYF

v_gene: TRBV7-2
d_gene: TRBD1
j_gene: TRBJ2-2
CDR3aa: CASSPKGQLNTGELFF

v_gene: TRBV2
d_gene: .
j_gene: TRBJ1-5
CDR3aa: CASGGGYSNQPQHF

v_gene: TRBV18
d_gene: TRBD1
j_gene: TRBJ2-7
CDR3aa: CASSLGTGISYEQYF

v_gene: TRBV19
d_gene: .
j_gene: TRBJ2-7
CDR3aa: CASSIRGLEYEQYF

v_gene: TRBV7-2
d_gene: .
j_gene: TRBJ1-4
CDR3aa: CASSPIAGPGGNEKLFF

v_gene: TRBV5-1
d_gene: TRBD2
j_gene: TRBJ2-2
CDR3aa: CASSLGGGVTGELFF

v_gene: TRBV7-6
d_gene: TRBD1
j_gene: TRBJ2-4
CDR3aa: CASSPGTAAKNIQYF

v_gene: TRBV5-1
d_gene: .
j_gene: TRBJ2-3
CDR3aa: CASSLEGSTDTQYF

v_gene: TRBV4-3
d_gene: .
j_gene: TRBJ2-7
CDR3aa: CASSQDRGSSEGLEQYF

v_gene: TRBV6-6
d_gene: TRBD2
j_gene: TRBJ2-5
CDR3aa: CASSQTSGGSQETQYF

v_gene: TRBV7-2
d_gene: .
j_gene: TRBJ2-4
CDR3aa: CASSLAVGQAKNIQYF

v_gene: TRBV5-1
d_gene: .
j_gene: TRBJ2-3
CDR3aa: CASSQGRDTQYF

v_gene: TRBV6-1
d_gene: .
j_gene: TRBJ1-5
CDR3aa: CASKMDSLEHF

v_gene: TRBV7-6
d_gene: TRBD1
j_gene: TRBJ1-4
CDR3aa: CASSPATGATNEKLFF

v_gene: TRBV5-1
d_gene: .
j_gene: TRBJ1-1
CDR3aa: CASSSWQDTEAFF

v_gene: TRBV4-3
d_gene: TRBD1
j_gene: TRBJ2-1
CDR3aa: CASSPGGTGVNNEQFF

v_gene: TRBV4-2
d_gene: TRBD1
j_gene: TRBJ2-7
CDR3aa: CASSQGDRRLNEQYF

v_gene: TRBV10-3
d_gene: TRBD1
j_gene: TRBJ2-3
CDR3aa: CAIRTGQGSTDTQYF

v_gene: TRBV7-2
d_gene: TRBD1
j_gene: TRBJ1-2
CDR3aa: CASSSRQGGIYGYTF

v_gene: TRBV19
d_gene: .
j_gene: TRBJ1-1
CDR3aa: CASSIGMNTEAFF

v_gene: TRBV7-8
d_gene: .
j_gene: TRBJ1-6
CDR3aa: CASSLGGWGSPLHF

v_gene: TRBV30
d_gene: TRBD2
j_gene: TRBJ2-5
CDR3aa: CAWGSGGAETQYF

v_gene: TRBV6-5
d_gene: TRBD1
j_gene: TRBJ1-1
CDR3aa: CASRPGQGGEAFF

v_gene: TRBV5-6
d_gene: .
j_gene: TRBJ1-6
CDR3aa: CASSSVGIHNSPLHF

v_gene: TRBV4-1
d_gene: .
j_gene: TRBJ1-4
CDR3aa: CASSPAGITNEKLFF

v_gene: TRBV7-2
d_gene: TRBD1
j_gene: TRBJ1-3
CDR3aa: CASSLDRRTGNSGNTIYF

v_gene: TRBV5-4
d_gene: .
j_gene: TRBJ1-4
CDR3aa: CASSTSREGVNEKLFF

v_gene: TRBV6-1
d_gene: TRBD1
j_gene: TRBJ2-5
CDR3aa: CASSGATRGNQETQYF

v_gene: TRBV6-1
d_gene: .
j_gene: TRBJ1-2
CDR3aa: CASSDVGRDGYTF

v_gene: TRBV7-2
d_gene: TRBD2
j_gene: TRBJ2-5
CDR3aa: CASSLWLAGAQETQYF

v_gene: TRBV7-8
d_gene: .
j_gene: TRBJ2-7
CDR3aa: CASSSRTATYEQYF

v_gene: TRBV5-6
d_gene: .
j_gene: TRBJ2-1
CDR3aa: CASSSTLSGLDVYNEQFF

v_gene: TRBV19
d_gene: TRBD1
j_gene: TRBJ1-4
CDR3aa: CASSLGGVFPEKLFF

v_gene: TRBV19
d_gene: TRBD1
j_gene: TRBJ2-7
CDR3aa: CASSGNRGTYEQYF

v_gene: TRBV2
d_gene: .
j_gene: TRBJ2-2
CDR3aa: CASRETGNTGELFF

v_gene: TRBV5-8
d_gene: TRBD1
j_gene: TRBJ1-6
CDR3aa: CASSQGGRARTPLHF

v_gene: TRBV11-2
d_gene: TRBD2
j_gene: TRBJ2-7
CDR3aa: CASSLSWSGGAKEQYF

v_gene: TRBV4-3
d_gene: TRBD1
j_gene: TRBJ1-6
CDR3aa: CASSRDRGLDSPLHF

v_gene: TRBV5-1
d_gene: .
j_gene: TRBJ2-5
CDR3aa: CASSPGTGPVQETQYF

v_gene: TRBV2
d_gene: TRBD2
j_gene: TRBJ2-3
CDR3aa: CATRLARDTQYF

v_gene: TRBV27
d_gene: .
j_gene: TRBJ1-1
CDR3aa: CASSLTKDVNTEAFF

v_gene: TRBV7-7
d_gene: .
j_gene: TRBJ2-1
CDR3aa: CASSPRSDYNEQFF

v_gene: TRBV27
d_gene: .
j_gene: TRBJ2-5
CDR3aa: CASSQDQETQYF

v_gene: TRBV4-3
d_gene: .
j_gene: TRBJ1-5
CDR3aa: CASSQDRAGGQPQHF

v_gene: TRBV6-5
d_gene: .
j_gene: TRBJ1-2
CDR3aa: CATKRGRTNYGYTF

v_gene: TRBV7-9
d_gene: .
j_gene: TRBJ2-3
CDR3aa: CASSPTPGGGTDTQYF

v_gene: TRBV5-4
d_gene: .
j_gene: TRBJ1-1
CDR3aa: CAGSRQLDTEAFF

v_gene: TRBV6-5
d_gene: .
j_gene: TRBJ1-1
CDR3aa: CASKGGTAVGAFF

v_gene: TRBV10-3
d_gene: .
j_gene: TRBJ1-1
CDR3aa: CAARGRQTEAFF

v_gene: TRBV6-5
d_gene: .
j_gene: TRBJ1-5
CDR3aa: CASSYNGYNQPQHF